These 10 T cell receptor beta chains share one sample of origin, sequenced in a study of Ad26.COV2.S vaccination and SARS-CoV-2 variants. Specified treatment: roughly 19 received Ad26.COV2.S at low or high dose, single or two shots; about 5 received placebo; per-sample allocation not given. Collection of the samples took place on day 63 after the first injection of vaccine or placebo. Generated by immunoSEQ multiplex PCR, the TCRdb table keeps only in-frame clones and is missing some. Of 350,000 to 400,000 clones in the sample, approximately 91% were seen once. Sequenced here: peripheral blood, sampled in a trial of Ad26.COV2.S vaccine versus placebo. The receptors were gathered from a person aged 18-65 years who received the Ad26.COV2.S COVID-19 vaccine or a placebo.

This chain links TRBV15 with TRBJ2-3; weak D call: TRBD1 (5 bases). Germline V gene sequence: CDR1 LNHNV, CDR2 YYDKDF (reference sequence). This CDR3 region has 17 residues. V was cut by 3 bases and J by 2 bases, with 18 bases left in between. Here the CDR3 reads CATSSYKQELDTDTQYF. As DNA, the CDR3 is TGTGCCACCAGCAGCTACAAACAGGAACTTGACACAGATACGCAGTATTTT.

The chain uses TRBV10-2 and TRBJ2-7; 7 positions agree with TRBD1. Germline V gives CDR1 WSHSY, CDR2 SAAADI. V lost 6 bases to trimming and J lost 6 bases; unmatched junction nucleotides: 14. This CDR3 comprises 15 residues. CDR3 coding DNA: TGCGCCAGCAGCCCCGGACAGGAAAGATTCCGCGAGCAGTACTTC. It translates to CASSPGQERFREQYF.

The chain has TRBV7-2 and TRBJ2-5, with D perhaps given as TRBD1 or TRBD2 (5 bases each). Deletions cut 4 bases from V and 7 bases from J, with 19 bases between. CDR1 SGHTA and CDR2 FQGNSA come from the germline V gene. The CDR3 consists of 15 residues. CDR3 in amino acids: CASSSPGAWGGTQYF. The DNA for the CDR3 is TGTGCCAGCAGCTCCCCCGGGGCCTGGGGCGGGACCCAGTACTTC.

There are a few counts of this clone. The chain links TRBV12-3 or TRBV12-4 to TRBJ1-1, with D hard to call. The germline V and J ends were trimmed by 6 bases and 4 bases, with 12 bases remaining between them. The length of the CDR3 is 13 residues. The CDR3 DNA reads as TGTGCCAGCAGACTTGAATCACTCACTGAAGCTTTCTTT. Its protein is CASRLESLTEAFF.

The chain is built from TRBV18 and TRBJ2-7; D is perhaps TRBD1 (5 bases). Per the germline V gene, CDR1 is KGHSH and CDR2 is LQKENI. V shed 3 bases and J shed 3 bases, with 18 bases lying between them. The CDR3 loop spans 16 amino acids. For the CDR3, the DNA is TGTGCCAGCTCACCCGTTGGGGCAGGGAATAACTACGAGCAGTACTTC. It is translated as CASSPVGAGNNYEQYF.

This clone was seen just once. CDR3 nucleotides: TGTGCCAGCAGCCCGATAGGACAGGTAGAGGGCACTGAAGCTTTCTTT. It yields the protein CASSPIGQVEGTEAFF. This chain joins TRBV5-4 and TRBJ1-1; the match to TRBD1 covers 7 bases. Looked up from germline, CDR1 is SGHNT and CDR2 is YYREEE (reference sequence). The CDR3 is made up of 16 amino acids. With 4 bases clipped from V and 4 bases from J, the junction kept 13 bases outside the gene matches.

This chain joins TRBV6-1 and TRBJ1-1, with 7 bases aligning to TRBD1. Per germline, CDR1 MNHNS and CDR2 SASEGT. After removal of 1 base from V and 11 bases from J, the junction contained 13 bases not matched to a gene. This CDR3 spans 15 amino acids. The CDR3 DNA reads TGTGCCAGCAGTGAAGGGGACAGAGGGCGTTTGAGGGCTTTCTTT. This translates into CASSEGDRGRLRAFF.

The chain carries TRBV4-1 and TRBJ1-1, with TRBD1 as a possible D gene (5 bases). This CDR3 is built from 15 residues. With 4 bases removed from V and 6 bases from J, the gap between germline ends came to 18 bases. The germline CDR1 and CDR2 sequences are MGHRA and YSYEKL. DNA for the CDR3: TGCGCCAGCAGCCCGCCGACGGGAGAAGGGGCTGAAGCTTTCTTT. This gives the protein CASSPPTGEGAEAFF.

This chain joins TRBV2 and TRBJ1-4; the match to TRBD1 covers 7 bases. Losses at the gene ends were 8 bases for V and 3 bases for J; bases not matched to a gene: 3. The CDR3 has 13 residues. Germline V gene data show CDR1 as SNHLY and CDR2 as FYNNEI. The DNA of the CDR3 is TGTGCCAGCCGGGACAGCCCTAATGAAAAACTGTTTTTT. It codes for CASRDSPNEKLFF.

This clone appeared many times. The chain uses TRBV19 and TRBJ1-1; 7 nucleotides align to TRBD1. Germline trimming cut 4 bases from V and 1 base from J; bases unmatched to any gene: 0. Per the germline V gene, CDR1 is LNHDA and CDR2 is SQIVND (reference sequence). This CDR3 has 13 residues. The chain's CDR3 is CASSNRGNTEAFF. The CDR3 nucleotides read TGTGCCAGTAGTAACAGGGGGAACACTGAAGCTTTCTTT.